These 19 T cell receptor beta chains were sequenced from one sample in a study of OX40 agonist ivuxolimab in advanced cancers. Assay: immunoSEQ multiplex PCR; the TCRdb copy retains only in-frame clones and omits some. The sample records approximately 90,000 clones, roughly 89% being singletons. Specimen: CD4+ or CD8+ T cells sorted from blood, collected in a trial of the OX40 agonist ivuxolimab. The receptors were sampled from an adult with an advanced solid tumor such as melanoma, head and neck, liver or kidney cancer.

The chain couples TRBV7-2 to TRBJ2-1; D gene unclear. Per the germline V gene, CDR1 is SGHTA and CDR2 is FQGNSA. Trimming left V 1 base short and J 6 bases short, with 7 bases between. The CDR3 sequence is 13 residues long. This CDR3 is CASSLVLLNEQFF. The CDR3 DNA is TGTGCCAGCAGCTTAGTACTTCTCAATGAGCAGTTCTTC.

The chain uses TRBV7-6 and TRBJ1-5; D unresolved. Germline V gene data show CDR1 as SGHVS and CDR2 as FNYEAQ. Trimming cost V 2 bases and J 3 bases, with 5 bases left between them. This CDR3 is built from 13 residues. The CDR3 nucleotides read TGTGCCAGCAGCTTAAATGACAATCAGCCCCAGCATTTT. Translation: CASSLNDNQPQHF.

The chain has TRBV6-4 and TRBJ2-5; D gene ambiguous. Trimming pared 4 bases from V and 4 bases from J, leaving 10 bases between. Per the germline V gene, CDR1 is MRHNA and CDR2 is SNTAGT. CDR3 size: 13 residues. DNA of the CDR3: TGTGCCAGCAGTGTCCAAGACGGAGAGACCCAGTACTTC. It codes for CASSVQDGETQYF.

The chain uses TRBV5-1 and TRBJ2-5; 10 bases fit TRBD1. The CDR3 is made up of 14 amino acids. V gave up 4 bases and J gave up 5 bases; unmatched junction bases: 5. In germline, CDR1 is SGHRS, CDR2 YFSETQ. The CDR3 loop reads CASSGGTGEETQYF. CDR3 in DNA: TGCGCCAGCAGCGGCGGGACAGGGGAGGAGACCCAGTACTTC.

This clone is a singleton in its sample. The V call is TRBV14, the J call TRBJ1-4; no firm D call. Trimming shortened V by 3 bases and J by 0 bases, and 8 bases separated the two germline ends. Germline loops: CDR1 SGHDN, CDR2 FVKESK. The CDR3 totals 15 residues. CDR3 region: CASSHLGPTNEKLFF. CDR3 nucleotide sequence: TGTGCCAGCAGCCATCTCGGACCAACTAATGAAAAACTGTTTTTT. Full variable domain (rest looked up from reference TRBV14 and TRBJ1-4): EAGVTQFPSHSVIEKGQTVTLRCDPISGHDNLYWYRRVMGKEIKFLLHFVKESKQDESGMPNNRFLAERTGGTYSTLKVQPAELEDSGVYFCASSHLGPTNEKLFFGSGTQLSVL.

This clone was recorded only once. This rearrangement joins TRBV7-9 to TRBJ1-2, with 7 bases lining up with TRBD1. V lost 5 bases and J lost 4; bases outside the gene matches: 4. This CDR3 spans 13 amino acids. Germline values: CDR1 SEHNR, CDR2 FQNEAQ (reference sequence). The CDR3 DNA sequence: TGTGCCAGCAGCCAAGGGGACAGCTATGGCTACACCTTC. Its protein is CASSQGDSYGYTF.

V usage is TRBV5-4 and J usage is TRBJ1-4; the match to TRBD1 covers 12 bases. The length of the CDR3 is 18 residues. From germline, CDR1 is SGHNT and CDR2 YYREEE (reference sequence). V trimming: 3 bases; J trimming: 6 bases; junction bases outside the gene matches: 12. The CDR3 is CASSSKAGTGGLDEKLFF. CDR3 DNA: TGTGCCAGCAGCTCCAAAGCCGGGACAGGGGGCTTGGATGAAAAACTGTTTTTT.

J is TRBJ1-4 and V is TRBV30; D might be TRBD1 (5 bases). The CDR3 is 16 residues long. Between the trimmed V and J ends, which lost 0 bases and 3 bases, there was a span of 14 bases. Germline V gene lookup returns CDR1 GTSNPN and CDR2 SVGIG (reference sequence). In DNA, the CDR3 is TGTGCCTGGAGTGTAAATAGGGGAGGTCCTAATGAAAAACTGTTTTTT. Translation: CAWSVNRGGPNEKLFF.

This sequence joins TRBV27 and TRBJ1-1, with 7 positions matching TRBD1. Losses at the gene ends were 3 bases for V and 6 bases for J; bases not matched to a gene: 7. The CDR3 extends over 14 amino acids. CDR1 is MNHEY, CDR2 SMNVEV, per germline (reference sequence). The CDR3 is CASSLATGWAEAFF. CDR3 in DNA: TGTGCCAGCAGTTTGGCGACAGGGTGGGCTGAAGCTTTCTTT.

The J gene is TRBJ2-5, the V gene TRBV28; 8 bases are shared with TRBD2. J was trimmed by 1 base and V by 6 bases; bases with no gene match: 1. CDR3 length: 13 residues. Germline loops: CDR1 MDHEN, CDR2 SYDVKM. CDR3 amino acids: CASSGLAQETQYF. The CDR3 nucleotides are TGTGCCAGCAGCGGACTAGCCCAAGAGACCCAGTACTTC.

The chain has TRBV6-1 and TRBJ1-1; maybe TRBD1 (5 bases). V dropped 6 bases and J dropped 1 base, with 9 bases sitting between them. Germline values: CDR1 MNHNS, CDR2 SASEGT. The length of the CDR3 is 13 residues. CDR3 in DNA: TGTGCCAGCAGATTCCAGGGGAACACTGAAGCTTTCTTT. Translation: CASRFQGNTEAFF.

The chain employs TRBV15 and TRBJ2-3, with 7 nucleotides matching TRBD1. The CDR3 length is 17 residues. V lost 0 bases and J lost 6; bases outside the gene matches: 12. CDR1 LNHNV and CDR2 YYDKDF come from the germline V gene (reference sequence). This CDR3 reads CATSRERAGGSRDTQYF. The CDR3 region has the DNA TGTGCCACCAGCAGAGAGCGGGCAGGGGGAAGTCGTGATACGCAGTATTTT.

CDR3 DNA sequence: TGTGCCAGTGTCCGGGACAGAGGATCACCCCTCCACTTT. Amino acids: CASVRDRGSPLHF. V is TRBV19 and J is TRBJ1-6; 7 positions match TRBD1. The CDR3 loop spans 13 amino acids. V lost 8 bases to trimming and J lost 10 bases; unmatched junction nucleotides: 8. The V gene's germline CDR1 is LNHDA and CDR2 SQIVND (reference sequence).

This clone has just one count. The J gene is TRBJ2-3, the V gene TRBV2; TRBD1 is a possible D gene (6 bases). V shed 11 bases and J shed 0 bases, with 15 bases lying between them. Germline CDR1 reads SNHLY; CDR2 reads FYNNEI. CDR3 length equals 14 residues. The CDR3 sequence is CADQGSVSTDTQYF. The CDR3 DNA sequence: TGTGCCGACCAGGGGTCCGTCAGCACAGATACGCAGTATTTT.

The V call is TRBV28, the J call TRBJ1-2, with D uncertain. The V gene's germline CDR1 is MDHEN and CDR2 SYDVKM. The CDR3 length is 11 residues. V lost 8 bases to trimming and J lost 5 bases, with 9 bases between them. CDR3 sequence: CASGAFYGYTF. CDR3 coding DNA: TGTGCCAGCGGAGCGTTTTATGGCTACACCTTC.

This sequence joins TRBV27 and TRBJ1-2; the match to TRBD1 covers 7 bases. Germline CDR1 is MNHEY and CDR2 is SMNVEV (reference sequence). The CDR3 totals 13 residues. J gave up 5 bases and V 3 bases, and 3 bases lay outside the gene matches. CDR3 region: CASSFSGGYGYTF. As DNA, the CDR3 is TGTGCCAGCAGTTTCTCAGGGGGTTATGGCTACACCTTC.

V gene TRBV5-1 combines with J gene TRBJ1-4; D possibly corresponds to TRBD1 (6 bases). Germline CDR1 and CDR2: SGHRS and YFSETQ. CDR3 length: 15 amino acids. V was cut by 2 bases and J by 2 bases, with 10 bases left in between. CDR3 nucleotides: TGCGCCAGCAGCTTCACAGGGACCACTAATGAAAAACTGTTTTTT. Translating gives CASSFTGTTNEKLFF.

The chain carries TRBV7-9 and TRBJ2-7; D ambiguous. The CDR3 is 14 residues long. The V gene's germline CDR1 is SEHNR and CDR2 FQNEAQ (reference sequence). The V end lost 3 bases, the J end lost 3 bases, and 12 bases lay between the germline ends. CDR3 region: CASSFSAANYEQYF. CDR3 coding DNA: TGTGCCAGCAGCTTTTCTGCTGCTAACTACGAGCAGTACTTC.

The rearrangement joins TRBV27 to TRBJ2-3, with 7 bases lining up with TRBD1. There are 15 residues in the CDR3. The V segment lost 4 bases and the J segment 2 bases; nucleotides outside the gene matches: 6. Germline-derived CDR1 and CDR2 are MNHEY and SMNVEV (reference sequence). CDR3 coding DNA: TGTGCCAGCAGTTCCTTGGGACAGATCACAGATACGCAGTATTTT. As protein: CASSSLGQITDTQYF.